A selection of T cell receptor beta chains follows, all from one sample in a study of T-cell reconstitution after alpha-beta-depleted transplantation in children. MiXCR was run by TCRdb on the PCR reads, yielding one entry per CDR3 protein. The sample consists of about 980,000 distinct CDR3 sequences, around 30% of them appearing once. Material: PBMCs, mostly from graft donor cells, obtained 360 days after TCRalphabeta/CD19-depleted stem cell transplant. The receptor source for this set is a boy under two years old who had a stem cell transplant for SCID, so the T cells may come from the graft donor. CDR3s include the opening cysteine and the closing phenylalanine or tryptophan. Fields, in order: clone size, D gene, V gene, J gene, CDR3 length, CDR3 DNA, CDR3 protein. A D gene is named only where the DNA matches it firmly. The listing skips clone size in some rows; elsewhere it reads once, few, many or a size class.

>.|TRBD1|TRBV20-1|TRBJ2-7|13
TGCAGTGCTAGCTGGGACAGCCTGTACGAGCAGTACTTC
CSASWDSLYEQYF
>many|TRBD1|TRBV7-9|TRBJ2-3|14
TGTGCCAGCAGCCGGGACAGGGCAGGGGATACGCAGTATTTT
CASSRDRAGDTQYF
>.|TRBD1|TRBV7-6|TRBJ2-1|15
TGTGCCAGCAGCCAAGACAGGGCCCTCTACAATGAGCAGTTCTTC
CASSQDRALYNEQFF
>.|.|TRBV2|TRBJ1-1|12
TGTGCCAGAATATTGGACAGCCCTGAAGCTTTCTTT
CARILDSPEAFF
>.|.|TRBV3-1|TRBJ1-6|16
TGTGCCAGCAGCCAAGATTTTGGGGCTACGGATTCACCCCTCCACTTT
CASSQDFGATDSPLHF
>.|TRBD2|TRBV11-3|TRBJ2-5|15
TGTGCCAGCAGCTTAGGGCGGGGGAAATTCGAGACCCAGTACTTC
CASSLGRGKFETQYF
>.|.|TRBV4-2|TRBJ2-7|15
TGTGCCAGCAGCCAGGAGGGGGGGAATCGCTACGAGCAGTACTTC
CASSQEGGNRYEQYF
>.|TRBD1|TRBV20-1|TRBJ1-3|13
TGCAGTGCTGCGACAGGGGCAGGAAACACCATATATTTT
CSAATGAGNTIYF
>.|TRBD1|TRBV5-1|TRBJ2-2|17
TGCGCCAGCAGCTTCCTCACAGGGGAAGGGAACACCGGGGAGCTGTTTTTT
CASSFLTGEGNTGELFF
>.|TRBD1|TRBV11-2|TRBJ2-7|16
TGTGCCAGCAGCGTTGCCGGGACAGGGAGCTCCTACGAGCAGTACTTC
CASSVAGTGSSYEQYF
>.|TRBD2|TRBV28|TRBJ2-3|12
TGTGCCGCCGGGGGGGCCGTAGATACGCAGTATTTT
CAAGGAVDTQYF
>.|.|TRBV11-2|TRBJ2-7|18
TGTGCCAGCAGTGGGTCGGTGGGCCGCGCATCAAGCTCCTACGAGCAGTACTTC
CASSGSVGRASSSYEQYF
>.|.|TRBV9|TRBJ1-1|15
TGTGCCAGCAGCGTCATCAGGGGCCAGAACACTGAAGCTTTCTTT
CASSVIRGQNTEAFF
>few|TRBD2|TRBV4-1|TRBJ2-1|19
TGCGCCAGCAGCCCATCAGGACTAGCGGGCCTTTTTTTCGCCGCTGAGCAGTTCTTC
CASSPSGLAGLFFAAEQFF
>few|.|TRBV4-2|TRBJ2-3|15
TGTGCCAGCAGCCTTGGGGGGGCTGTAACAGATACGCAGTATTTT
CASSLGGAVTDTQYF
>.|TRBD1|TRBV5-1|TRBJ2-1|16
TGCGCCAGCAGCCCCACGCCGACAGGGACCAACAATGAGCAGTTCTTC
CASSPTPTGTNNEQFF
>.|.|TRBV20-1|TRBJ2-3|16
TGCAGTGCTAGGCCAGGCGGGGACCCCAACACAGATACGCAGTATTTT
CSARPGGDPNTDTQYF
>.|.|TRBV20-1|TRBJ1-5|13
TGCAGTGCTAGAGTCGGGCCGGGTCAGCCCCAGCATTTT
CSARVGPGQPQHF
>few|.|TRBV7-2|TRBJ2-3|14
TGTGCCAGCAGCCGACGGACTCCCACAGATACGCAGTATTTT
CASSRRTPTDTQYF
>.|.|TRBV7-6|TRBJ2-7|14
TGTGCCAGCAGCTTATACACAGGGTACTACGAGCAGTACTTC
CASSLYTGYYEQYF
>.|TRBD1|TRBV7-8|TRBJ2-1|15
TGTGCCAGCAGCTTCACAGCACAGGGGGTCAATGAGCAGTTCTTC
CASSFTAQGVNEQFF
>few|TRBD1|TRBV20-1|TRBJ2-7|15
TGCAGTGCTAGCACTACAGGGGGCCACCACTACGAGCAGTACTTC
CSASTTGGHHYEQYF
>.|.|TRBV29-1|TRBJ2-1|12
TGCAGCGTGCCCGGGATCTACAATGAGCAGTTCTTC
CSVPGIYNEQFF
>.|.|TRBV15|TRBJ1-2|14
TGTGCCACCAGCTCCCGGTTGTGGAGCTATGGCTACACCTTC
CATSSRLWSYGYTF
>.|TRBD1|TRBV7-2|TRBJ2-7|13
TGTGCCGGAGGACAGGGGGCGGGGTACGAGCAGTACTTC
CAGGQGAGYEQYF
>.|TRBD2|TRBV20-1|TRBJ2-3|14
TGCAGTGCCCCACTAGCGGCGCGGTCGGATACGCAGTATTTT
CSAPLAARSDTQYF
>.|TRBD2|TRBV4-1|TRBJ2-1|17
TGCGCCAGCAGCCCCGGACTAGCGGGGGGGCCACACAATGAGCAGTTCTTC
CASSPGLAGGPHNEQFF
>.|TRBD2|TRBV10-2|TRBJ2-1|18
TGCGCCAGCAGGAGGGTGACTAGCGGGCTTCCCACCTACAATGAGCAGTTCTTC
CASRRVTSGLPTYNEQFF
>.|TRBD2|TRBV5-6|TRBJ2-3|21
TGTGCCAGCAGCTTGGAATATCTACTTGGGACTAGCGCGTCTAGCACAGATACGCAGTATTTT
CASSLEYLLGTSASSTDTQYF
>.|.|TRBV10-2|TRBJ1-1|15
TGCGCCAGCAGTGAGTCGGTACAGGGGAACACTGAAGCTTTCTTT
CASSESVQGNTEAFF
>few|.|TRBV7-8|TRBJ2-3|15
TGTGCCAGCAGCTTAGAGGCCTTTTTCACAGATACGCAGTATTTT
CASSLEAFFTDTQYF
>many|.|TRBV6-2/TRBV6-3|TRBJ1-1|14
TGTGCCTCCGGGCCCGGGGGCCCGAACACTGAAGCTTTCTTT
CASGPGGPNTEAFF
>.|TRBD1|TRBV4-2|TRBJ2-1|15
TGTGCCAGCAGCCAAGGGGACAGGGAGCCCGATGAGCAGTTCTTC
CASSQGDREPDEQFF
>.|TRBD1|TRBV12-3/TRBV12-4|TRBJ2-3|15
TGTGCCAGCAGTCCCGGGACAGGGATTCAAGGTACGCAGTATTTT
CASSPGTGIQGTQYF
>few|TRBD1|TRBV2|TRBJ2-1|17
TGTGCCAGCAGGCCGGGACAGGGGACGAGCTCCTACAATGAGCAGTTCTTC
CASRPGQGTSSYNEQFF
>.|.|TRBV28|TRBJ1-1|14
TGTGCCAGCAGTTTATCCAGGACGGGTACTGAAGCTTTCTTT
CASSLSRTGTEAFF